These 27 T cell receptor beta chains share one sample of origin, sequenced in a study of blood T cell repertoires in COVID-19. Produced via immunoSEQ multiplex PCR; TCRdb's table is partial and in-frame only. The sample yields some 170,000 clones, 80% to 90% seen once. Sequenced input: peripheral blood. All receptors derive from a human donor in a cohort sampled during active COVID-19.

V and J are TRBV27 and TRBJ2-7; no clear D gene. This CDR3 has 15 residues. Trimming pared 4 bases from V and 2 bases from J, leaving 15 bases between. Germline V gene data show CDR1 as MNHEY and CDR2 as SMNVEV (reference sequence). CDR3 DNA: TGTGCCAGCAGTTCGTTGGCAGAGGCTGCCTACGAGCAGTACTTC. It yields the protein CASSSLAEAAYEQYF.

V usage is TRBV27 and J usage is TRBJ2-3; TRBD2 matches 11 bases. The germline V gene has CDR1 MNHEY and CDR2 SMNVEV (reference sequence). Trimming cost V 2 bases and J 0 bases; bases outside gene matches: 7. CDR3 length equals 18 residues. The CDR3, as DNA: TGTGCCAGCAGTTTAGCTAGCGGGAGGATCTCTAGCACAGATACGCAGTATTTT. Protein: CASSLASGRISSTDTQYF.

This chain links TRBV5-4 with TRBJ2-3; 10 bases are a match to TRBD2. The CDR3 spans 15 residues. The trim removed 6 bases at V and 3 bases at J, leaving 7 bases unmatched. Germline loops: CDR1 SGHNT, CDR2 YYREEE (reference sequence). CDR3 bases: TGTGCCAGCATTGAGCGGGGGGGCGTTACAGATACGCAGTATTTT. Its translation is CASIERGGVTDTQYF.

J is TRBJ1-5 and V is TRBV13; 7 positions match TRBD1. V dropped 5 bases and J dropped 7; count of bases not matched to a gene: 5. CDR3 length: 13 residues. CDR1 is PRHDT, CDR2 FYEKMQ, per germline (reference sequence). The CDR3 sequence is CASSRQGIQPQHF. DNA for the CDR3: TGTGCCAGCAGCCGACAGGGTATACAGCCCCAGCATTTT. Combining the CDR3 with reference TRBV13 and TRBJ1-5 gives the whole variable domain AAGVIQSPRHLIKEKRETATLKCYPIPRHDTVYWYQQGPGQDPQFLISFYEKMQSDKGSIPDRFSAQQFSDYHSELNMSSLELGDSALYFCASSRQGIQPQHFGDGTRLSIL.

This sequence joins TRBV10-3 and TRBJ2-7, with a weak D call TRBD2 (6 bases). The CDR3 runs 13 residues. Trimming left V 4 bases short and J 4 bases short, with 11 bases between. The germline gives CDR1 ENHRY, CDR2 SYGVKD. The DNA of the CDR3 is TGTGCCATCAGTGGTATGGGACTTTACGAGCAGTACTTC. As protein: CAISGMGLYEQYF.

The V and J genes are TRBV7-8 and TRBJ1-2, with D uncertain. Per germline, CDR1 SGHVS and CDR2 FQNEAQ. The CDR3 sequence is 13 residues long. Trimming took 4 bases from V and 4 from J, leaving 10 bases between them. In DNA, the CDR3 is TGTGCCAGCAGCTCACTCGGCGGCTATGGCTACACCTTC. It specifies CASSSLGGYGYTF.

This chain joins TRBV28 and TRBJ1-4, with a weak D call TRBD1 (5 bases). The germline V and J ends were trimmed by 11 bases and 11 bases, with 18 bases remaining between them. Germline V lookup: CDR1 MDHEN, CDR2 SYDVKM. CDR3 length: 12 residues. The CDR3 region is CAGRGPRGKLFF. DNA for the CDR3: TGTGCCGGAAGGGGTCCCCGGGGGAAACTGTTTTTT.

The chain carries TRBV15 and TRBJ2-1; D possibly corresponds to TRBD1 (5 bases). CDR1 and CDR2 (germline): LNHNV, YYDKDF (reference sequence). Trimming took off 5 bases at V and 9 bases at J, with 11 bases between the two ends. This CDR3 comprises 12 residues. CDR3 in amino acids: CATSATGAEQFF. For the CDR3, the DNA is TGTGCCACCAGCGCTACAGGAGCTGAGCAGTTCTTC.

The gene calls are TRBV10-3 and TRBJ2-7, with no clear D. The CDR3 has 14 residues. V lost 0 bases to trimming and J lost 4 bases, with 10 bases between them. CDR1 is ENHRY, CDR2 SYGVKD, per germline. CDR3 in amino acids: CAISESVRRYEQYF. DNA for the CDR3: TGTGCCATCAGTGAGTCAGTCAGGCGATACGAGCAGTACTTC.

The rearrangement uses TRBV7-2 and TRBJ1-2; 7 nucleotides align to TRBD1. The CDR3 totals 17 residues. V shed 1 base, J shed 9 bases, and the junction held 17 bases outside the gene matches. The V gene's germline CDR1 is SGHTA and CDR2 FQGNSA. CDR3 loop: CASSLGPSAGGPGSYTF. For the CDR3, the DNA is TGTGCCAGCAGCTTAGGGCCAAGCGCAGGGGGACCGGGGAGCTACACCTTC. The full variable domain, its missing parts supplied by reference TRBV7-2 and TRBJ1-2, is GAGVSQSPSNKVTEKGKDVELRCDPISGHTALYWYRQSLGQGLEFLIYFQGNSAPDKSGLPSDRFSAERTGGSVSTLTIQRTQQEDSAVYLCASSLGPSAGGPGSYTFGSGTRLTVV.

V is TRBV18 and J is TRBJ2-2, with 7 bases aligning to TRBD2. The CDR3 extends over 15 amino acids. In germline, CDR1 is KGHSH, CDR2 LQKENI. J gave up 4 bases and V 3 bases, and 5 bases lay outside the gene matches. CDR3 nucleotides: TGTGCCAGCTCACCCACCACGGGAGGCACCGGGGAGCTGTTTTTT. The encoded protein is CASSPTTGGTGELFF.

There are a few counts of this clone. The rearrangement uses TRBV27 and TRBJ1-5; 7 bases agree with TRBD1. J lost 3 bases, V lost 6 bases, and 8 bases had no gene match. This CDR3 is built from 15 residues. Germline V lookup: CDR1 MNHEY, CDR2 SMNVEV (reference sequence). The CDR3 sequence is CASRPKRGPNQPQHF. Written as DNA, the CDR3 is TGTGCCAGCAGACCTAAGAGGGGGCCCAATCAGCCCCAGCATTTT.

V is TRBV28 and J is TRBJ2-3; 8 nucleotides match TRBD1. J was trimmed by 1 base and V by 2 bases; bases with no gene match: 2. The CDR3 totals 15 residues. The germline CDR1 and CDR2 sequences are MDHEN and SYDVKM. CDR3 nucleotide sequence: TGTGCCAGCAGTTTACAGGGGGCCGGCACAGATACGCAGTATTTT. Protein: CASSLQGAGTDTQYF.

This chain connects TRBV30 to TRBJ2-7; 10 nucleotides match TRBD1. The V segment lost 1 base and the J segment 1 base; nucleotides outside the gene matches: 4. This CDR3 is built from 15 residues. CDR1 and CDR2 (germline): GTSNPN, SVGIG (reference sequence). The CDR3 bases are TGTGCCTGGAGTGCCGGGACAGGGGAATCCTACGAGCAGTACTTC. It specifies CAWSAGTGESYEQYF. The full variable domain, completed using reference TRBV30 and TRBJ2-7, is SQTIHQWPATLVQPVGSPLSLECTVEGTSNPNLYWYRQAAGRGLQLLFYSVGIGQISSEVPQNLSASRPQDRQFILSSKKLLLSDSGFYLCAWSAGTGESYEQYFGPGTRLTVT.

The rearrangement uses TRBV7-8 and TRBJ1-2; D gene ambiguous. Per the germline V gene, CDR1 is SGHVS and CDR2 is FQNEAQ. Trimming shortened V by 0 bases and J by 2 bases, and 7 bases separated the two germline ends. The CDR3 is 14 residues long. The CDR3 DNA is TGTGCCAGCAGCTTAGCAGGCGGAAACTATGGCTACACCTTC. The encoded protein is CASSLAGGNYGYTF.

This chain links TRBV7-6 with TRBJ2-5; perhaps TRBD1 as D (6 bases). Germline assignment: CDR1 SGHVS and CDR2 FNYEAQ. V lost 11 bases and J 5 bases, leaving 18 bases between the germline ends. The CDR3 runs 13 residues. Here the CDR3 DNA reads TGTGCCGGTTCAAATGGGGGCGCTGAGACCCAGTACTTC. Translated: CAGSNGGAETQYF.

The J gene is TRBJ2-7, the V gene TRBV7-3, with D maybe TRBD2 (5 bases). V lost 2 bases, J lost 5 bases, and 7 bases lay in between. The CDR3 consists of 12 residues. Germline assignment: CDR1 SGHTA and CDR2 FQGTGA. The CDR3 sequence: CASSLLANEQYF. As DNA, the CDR3 is TGTGCCAGCAGCTTACTAGCCAACGAGCAGTACTTC.

This clone was counted between two and nine times. The V call is TRBV5-6, the J call TRBJ2-7, with 10 bases aligning to TRBD1. V dropped 1 base and J dropped 4; count of bases not matched to a gene: 2. In germline, CDR1 is SGHDT, CDR2 YYEEEE. The CDR3 runs to 14 residues. CDR3 nucleotide sequence: TGTGCCAGCAGCTTGCGGGACAGGGGATACGAGCAGTACTTC. This encodes CASSLRDRGYEQYF.

The rearrangement links TRBV19 to TRBJ2-3; 7 bases align to TRBD1. This CDR3 is built from 15 residues. The germline V gene has CDR1 LNHDA and CDR2 SQIVND (reference sequence). V lost 4 bases to trimming and J lost 4 bases; unmatched junction nucleotides: 8. CDR3 coding DNA: TGTGCCAGTAGTACAACAGGGGCTCGAGCAGATACGCAGTATTTT. Translation: CASSTTGARADTQYF.

The chain employs TRBV19 and TRBJ2-1; D is possibly TRBD1 (6 bases). Germline V gene lookup returns CDR1 LNHDA and CDR2 SQIVND (reference sequence). V lost 11 bases and J lost 6, with 17 bases in between. The length of the CDR3 is 13 residues. This chain's CDR3 is CASLSQGSNEQFF. In DNA, the CDR3 is TGTGCCTCCCTGAGCCAGGGGAGCAATGAGCAGTTCTTC.

The rearrangement uses TRBV27 and TRBJ2-3, with D possibly TRBD1 on 6 matching bases. The CDR3 is made up of 15 amino acids. Trimming pared 0 bases from V and 5 bases from J, leaving 12 bases between. Germline loops: CDR1 MNHEY, CDR2 SMNVEV (reference sequence). Here the CDR3 DNA reads TGTGCCAGCAGTTTATCGACCCAGGGGTTAGATACGCAGTATTTT. This translates into CASSLSTQGLDTQYF.

This CDR3 reads CASSPGTSKAGANVLTF. The CDR3 nucleotides read TGTGCCAGTAGTCCCGGGACATCCAAGGCCGGGGCCAACGTCCTGACTTTC. This chain links TRBV19 with TRBJ2-6, with D possibly being TRBD1 (6 bases). The V and J ends lost 5 bases and 4 bases respectively, with 18 bases between them. The V gene's germline CDR1 is LNHDA and CDR2 SQIVND (reference sequence). This CDR3 comprises 17 residues.

The V and J genes are TRBV30 and TRBJ2-1; weak D call: TRBD1 (7 bases). Between the trimmed V and J ends, which lost 1 base and 15 bases, there was a span of 19 bases. CDR1 and CDR2 from the germline V gene are GTSNPN and SVGIG (reference sequence). The CDR3 covers 13 residues. In DNA form, the CDR3 reads TGTGCCTGGAGTGCATTACAGGGGCGGGACCGGTTCTTC. It yields the protein CAWSALQGRDRFF.

This clone has just a few counts. V and J are TRBV2 and TRBJ2-3; 7 nucleotides match TRBD2. The trim removed 0 bases at V and 2 bases at J, leaving 5 bases unmatched. This CDR3 has 16 amino acids. Germline assignment: CDR1 SNHLY and CDR2 FYNNEI. The CDR3, as DNA: TGTGCCAGCAGTGAAGCTTCCGGGACTAACACAGATACGCAGTATTTT. It encodes CASSEASGTNTDTQYF.

This clone was detected once. The V and J genes are TRBV5-4 and TRBJ2-3, with a weak D call TRBD2 (6 bases). The CDR3 extends over 17 amino acids. V was pared by 1 base and J by 7 bases, with 22 bases between. Germline V CDR1 and CDR2: SGHNT, YYREEE (reference sequence). CDR3 sequence: CASSLRDSGEARYTQYF. The CDR3 nucleotides read TGTGCCAGCAGCTTGCGGGATAGTGGGGAGGCACGTTATACGCAGTATTTT.

This rearrangement joins TRBV4-3 to TRBJ2-3; 10 nucleotides align to TRBD2. This CDR3 has 15 residues. Unmatched junction bases numbered 4, after V lost 3 bases and J lost 4 bases. Germline CDR1 is LGHNA and CDR2 is YSLEER. The CDR3 DNA follows: TGCGCCAGCAGCCAGGAGGGACTAGCGTCAGATACGCAGTATTTT. Its translation: CASSQEGLASDTQYF.

This clone was recorded a few times. The genes are TRBV28 and TRBJ1-3; 12 positions agree with TRBD1. The V gene end was trimmed by 4 bases and the J gene end by 1 base; junction bases not matched to a gene: 2. The CDR3 extends over 16 amino acids. Germline V gene sequence: CDR1 MDHEN, CDR2 SYDVKM. The CDR3 coding sequence is TGTGCCAGCAGTTGGGACAGGGGGCCGTCTGGAAACACCATATATTTT. Protein sequence: CASSWDRGPSGNTIYF.